This TCR beta chain was captured by sequencing in a study of blood T cell repertoires in COVID-19. For the study at large: Spain, Italy and the United States supplied samples that represented acute and convalescent COVID-19. From T cells, B-cell-depleted T cells, or PBMCs came the material, which was cDNA or gDNA.

Trimming took off 4 bases at V and 4 bases at J, with 12 bases between the two ends. This CDR3 region has 15 residues. Germline assignment: CDR1 SGDLS and CDR2 YYNGEE. In the study's own analysis: Estimates of nucleated cell counts were drawn from the amplification of reference gene primers. Using immunoSEQ multiplex PCR, the repertoire was profiled, and TCRdb retains in-frame clones only, with some absent. The V and J calls and clone size are taken from that table; D and trimming were inferred from the DNA. The sample lists about 65,000 clones; roughly 80% were seen once. This clonotype was sampled from a human donor in a cohort sampled during active COVID-19. The sample taken for sequencing was peripheral blood. The chain employs TRBV9 and TRBJ1-6; perhaps TRBD1 as D (5 bases). The CDR3 reads CASSPGDFYNSPLHF. CDR3 DNA: TGTGCCAGCAGCCCGGGGGACTTTTATAATTCACCCCTCCACTTT.